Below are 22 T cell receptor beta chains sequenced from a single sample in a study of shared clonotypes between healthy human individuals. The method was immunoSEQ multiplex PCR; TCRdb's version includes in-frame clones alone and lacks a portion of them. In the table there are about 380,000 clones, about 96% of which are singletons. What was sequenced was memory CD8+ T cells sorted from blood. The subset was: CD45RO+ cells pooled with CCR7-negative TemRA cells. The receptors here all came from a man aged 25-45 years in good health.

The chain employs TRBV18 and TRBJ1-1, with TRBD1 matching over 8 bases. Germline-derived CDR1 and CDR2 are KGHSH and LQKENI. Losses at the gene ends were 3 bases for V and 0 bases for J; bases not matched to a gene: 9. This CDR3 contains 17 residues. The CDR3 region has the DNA TGTGCCAGCTCACCCCTCAGGGGGCGGGAAATGAACACTGAAGCTTTCTTT. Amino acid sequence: CASSPLRGREMNTEAFF.

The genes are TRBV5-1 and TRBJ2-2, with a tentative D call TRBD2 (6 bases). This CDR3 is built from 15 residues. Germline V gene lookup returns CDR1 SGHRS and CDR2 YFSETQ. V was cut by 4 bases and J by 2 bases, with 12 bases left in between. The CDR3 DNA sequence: TGCGCCAGCAGCGCGGGACTGCAAAACACCGGGGAGCTGTTTTTT. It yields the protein CASSAGLQNTGELFF.

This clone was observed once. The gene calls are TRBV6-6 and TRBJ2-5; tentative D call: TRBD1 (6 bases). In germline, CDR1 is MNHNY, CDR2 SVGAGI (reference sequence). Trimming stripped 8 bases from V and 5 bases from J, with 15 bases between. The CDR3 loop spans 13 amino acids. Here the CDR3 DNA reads TGTGCCAGCGTGGGCAGGGGCGAGGAGACCCAGTACTTC. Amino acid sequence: CASVGRGEETQYF.

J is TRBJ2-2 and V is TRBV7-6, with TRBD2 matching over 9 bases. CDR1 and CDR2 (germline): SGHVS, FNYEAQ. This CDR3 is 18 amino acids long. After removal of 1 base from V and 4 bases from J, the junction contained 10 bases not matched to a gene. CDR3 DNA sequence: TGTGCCAGCAGCTTAGATCTGGCGGGAGGGCCGGCCACCGGGGAGCTGTTTTTT. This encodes CASSLDLAGGPATGELFF.

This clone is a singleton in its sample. Written as DNA, the CDR3 is TGTGCCAGCAGTAATCAGGGGGCGGACACTGAAGCTTTCTTT. Translated: CASSNQGADTEAFF. The rearrangement links TRBV6-1 to TRBJ1-1; 8 positions match TRBD1. Germline-derived CDR1 and CDR2 are MNHNS and SASEGT. V trimming: 5 bases; J trimming: 3 bases; junction bases outside the gene matches: 5. The CDR3 contains 14 residues.

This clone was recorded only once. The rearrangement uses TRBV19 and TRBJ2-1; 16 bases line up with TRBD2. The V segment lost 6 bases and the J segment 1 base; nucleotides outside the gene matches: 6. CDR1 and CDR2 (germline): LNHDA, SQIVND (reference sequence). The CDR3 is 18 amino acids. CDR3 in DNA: TGTGCCAGTAGACCGGGACTAGCGGGAGGGCCATCCTACAATGAGCAGTTCTTC. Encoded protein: CASRPGLAGGPSYNEQFF.

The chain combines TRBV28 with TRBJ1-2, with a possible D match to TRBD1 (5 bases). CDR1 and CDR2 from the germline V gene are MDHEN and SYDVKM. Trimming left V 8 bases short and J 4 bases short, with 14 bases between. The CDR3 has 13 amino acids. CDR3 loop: CASFPGGSYGYTF. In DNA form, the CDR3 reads TGTGCCAGCTTTCCGGGGGGGAGCTATGGCTACACCTTC.

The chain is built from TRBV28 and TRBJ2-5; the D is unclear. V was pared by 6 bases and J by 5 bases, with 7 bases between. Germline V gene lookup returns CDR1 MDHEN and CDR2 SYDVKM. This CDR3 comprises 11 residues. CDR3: CASRAFETQYF. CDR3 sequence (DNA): TGTGCCAGCAGGGCCTTCGAGACCCAGTACTTC. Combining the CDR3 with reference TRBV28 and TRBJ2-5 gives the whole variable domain DVKVTQSSRYLVKRTGEKVFLECVQDMDHENMFWYRQDPGLGLRLIYFSYDVKMKEKGDIPEGYSVSREKKERFSLILESASTNQTSMYLCASRAFETQYFGPGTRLLVL.

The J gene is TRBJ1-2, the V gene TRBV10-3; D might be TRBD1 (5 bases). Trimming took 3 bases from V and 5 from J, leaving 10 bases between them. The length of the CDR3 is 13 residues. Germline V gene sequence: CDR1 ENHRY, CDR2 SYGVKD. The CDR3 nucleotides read TGTGCCATCAGTGAACAGGTTGGGTATGGCTACACCTTC. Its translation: CAISEQVGYGYTF.

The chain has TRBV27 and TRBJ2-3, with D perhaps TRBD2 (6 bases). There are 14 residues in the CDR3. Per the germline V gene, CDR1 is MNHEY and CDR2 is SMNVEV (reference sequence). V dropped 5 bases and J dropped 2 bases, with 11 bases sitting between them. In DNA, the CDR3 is TGTGCCAGCAGTCCGGGACTTCTCACAGATACGCAGTATTTT. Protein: CASSPGLLTDTQYF.

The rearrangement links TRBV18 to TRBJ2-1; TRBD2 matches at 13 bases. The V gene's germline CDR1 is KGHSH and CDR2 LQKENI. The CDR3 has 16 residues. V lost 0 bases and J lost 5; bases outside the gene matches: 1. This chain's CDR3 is CASSPPGLAGHNEQFF. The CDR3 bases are TGTGCCAGCTCACCACCGGGACTAGCGGGACACAATGAGCAGTTCTTC.

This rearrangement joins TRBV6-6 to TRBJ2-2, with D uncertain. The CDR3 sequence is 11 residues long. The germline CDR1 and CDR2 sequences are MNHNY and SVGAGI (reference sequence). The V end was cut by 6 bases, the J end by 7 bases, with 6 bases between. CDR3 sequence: CASRRIGELFF. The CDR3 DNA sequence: TGTGCCAGCAGGAGGATCGGGGAGCTGTTTTTT.

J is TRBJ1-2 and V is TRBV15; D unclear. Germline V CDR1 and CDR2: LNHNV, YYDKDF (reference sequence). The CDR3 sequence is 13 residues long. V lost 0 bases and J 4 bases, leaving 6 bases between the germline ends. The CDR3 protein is CATSRERFYGYTF. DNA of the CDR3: TGTGCCACCAGCAGAGAGAGGTTCTATGGCTACACCTTC.

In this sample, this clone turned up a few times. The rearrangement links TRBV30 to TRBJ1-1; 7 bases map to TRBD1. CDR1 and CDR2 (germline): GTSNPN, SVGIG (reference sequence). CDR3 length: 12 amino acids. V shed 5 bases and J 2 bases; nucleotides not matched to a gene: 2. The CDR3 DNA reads TGTGCCTGGGACAGGGATAACACTGAAGCTTTCTTT. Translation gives CAWDRDNTEAFF.

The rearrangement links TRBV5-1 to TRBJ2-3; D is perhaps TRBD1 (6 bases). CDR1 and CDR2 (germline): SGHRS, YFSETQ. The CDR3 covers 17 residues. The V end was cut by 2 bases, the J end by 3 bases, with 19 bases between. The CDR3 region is CASSLSLARGGTDTQYF. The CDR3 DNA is TGCGCCAGCAGCTTAAGTCTAGCACGAGGGGGTACAGATACGCAGTATTTT.

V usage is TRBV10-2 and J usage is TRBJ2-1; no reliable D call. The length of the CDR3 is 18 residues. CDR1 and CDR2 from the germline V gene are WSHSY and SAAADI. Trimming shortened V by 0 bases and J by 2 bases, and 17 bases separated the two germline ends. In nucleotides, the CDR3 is TGCGCCAGCAGTGAGTCGAAGGGCGGCTTCTCACCCTACAATGAGCAGTTCTTC. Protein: CASSESKGGFSPYNEQFF.

The CDR3 protein is CAISDAGSNYGYTF. The CDR3 bases are TGTGCCATCAGTGACGCAGGATCTAACTATGGCTACACCTTC. The rearrangement links TRBV10-3 to TRBJ1-2, with no clear D. Germline CDR1 ENHRY, CDR2 SYGVKD. The CDR3 runs to 14 residues. Between the trimmed V and J ends, which lost 3 bases and 0 bases, there was a span of 8 bases.

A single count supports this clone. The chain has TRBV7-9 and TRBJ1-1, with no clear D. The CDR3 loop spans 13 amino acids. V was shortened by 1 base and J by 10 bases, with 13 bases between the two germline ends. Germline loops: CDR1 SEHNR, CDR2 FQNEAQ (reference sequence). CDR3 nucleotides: TGTGCCAGCAGCTTAGTGAGGGCTGAGAGAGCTTTCTTT. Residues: CASSLVRAERAFF.

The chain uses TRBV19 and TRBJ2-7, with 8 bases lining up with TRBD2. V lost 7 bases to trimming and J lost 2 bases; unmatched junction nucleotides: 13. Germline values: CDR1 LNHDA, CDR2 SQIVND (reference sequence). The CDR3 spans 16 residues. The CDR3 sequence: CASTPRWVAGTYEQYF. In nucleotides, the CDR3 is TGTGCCAGTACCCCACGGTGGGTAGCGGGGACCTACGAGCAGTACTTC.

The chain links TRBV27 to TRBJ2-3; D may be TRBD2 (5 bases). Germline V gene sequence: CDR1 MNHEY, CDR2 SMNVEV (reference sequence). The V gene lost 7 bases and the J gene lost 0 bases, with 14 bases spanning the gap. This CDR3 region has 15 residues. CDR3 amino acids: CASMRAYLSTDTQYF. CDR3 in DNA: TGTGCCAGCATGAGGGCCTACCTTAGCACAGATACGCAGTATTTT.

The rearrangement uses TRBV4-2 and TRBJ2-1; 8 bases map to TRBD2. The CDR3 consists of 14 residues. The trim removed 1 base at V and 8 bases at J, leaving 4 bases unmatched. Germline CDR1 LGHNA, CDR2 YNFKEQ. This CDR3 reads CASSQASGRDEQFF. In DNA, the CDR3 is TGTGCCAGCAGCCAAGCTAGCGGGCGCGATGAGCAGTTCTTC.

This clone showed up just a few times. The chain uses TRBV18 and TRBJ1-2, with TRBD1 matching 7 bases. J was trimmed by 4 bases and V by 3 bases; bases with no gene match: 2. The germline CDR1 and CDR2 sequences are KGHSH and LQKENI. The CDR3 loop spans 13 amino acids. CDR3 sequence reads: CASSPGQIYGYTF. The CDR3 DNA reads TGTGCCAGCTCACCGGGACAGATCTATGGCTACACCTTC.